The clone carrying this T cell receptor (beta chain) was picked up a small number of times. Its target is unknown. This CDR3 region has 13 residues. Germline assignment: CDR1 GTSNPN and CDR2 SVGIG (reference sequence). V trimming: 5 bases; J trimming: 3 bases; junction bases outside the gene matches: 2. The sample comes from a study of cytomegalovirus exposure and HLA in healthy donors. Whole-study findings and limits: For cytomegalovirus status, the classifier reportedly gave diagnoses with high specificity and sensitivity.

Primers for the PCR totalled 60 Vbeta and 13 Jbeta. Generated by immunoSEQ multiplex PCR, the TCRdb table keeps only in-frame clones and is missing some. The sample carries roughly 140,000 clones, more than 65% recorded once. V and J are TRBV30 and TRBJ1-3, with 9 nucleotides matching TRBD1. The sample comprised PBMCs. This TCR derives from a man aged 30 to 45 in good health and CMV-seropositive. The CDR3 loop reads CAWRTGVGNTIYF. In DNA form, the CDR3 reads TGTGCCTGGCGGACAGGGGTTGGAAACACCATATATTTT.